The 11 T cell receptor beta chains below all came from one sample that was sequenced in a study of T cell repertoires in cytomegalovirus infection. TCRdb called the reads again in MiXCR, with one record for every CDR3 protein. The table lists more than 150,000 distinct CDR3 sequences, 25% to 30% of them singletons. The material sequenced was PBMCs. The origin of the receptors is a human donor in good health (CMV status not recorded). Some clones in this sample may be carry-over from other donors' samples.

There are a few counts of this clonotype. The chain is built from TRBV12-3 or TRBV12-4 and TRBJ1-1, with TRBD1 identical over 7 bases. V was clipped by 6 bases and J by 0 bases; unmatched bases: 7. The CDR3 totals 15 residues. The CDR3: CASRQGQPLNTEAFF. CDR3 DNA: TGTGCCAGCAGACAGGGACAGCCTCTGAACACTGAAGCTTTCTTT.

This clonotype was seen a few times. The chain carries TRBV12-3 or TRBV12-4 and TRBJ2-3; TRBD1 matches 11 bases. The length of the CDR3 is 14 residues. V was clipped by 7 bases and J by 4 bases; unmatched bases: 4. The CDR3 region is CASTRDRGSDTQYF. As DNA, the CDR3 is TGTGCCAGCACCCGGGACAGGGGGTCAGATACGCAGTATTTT.

This rearrangement joins TRBV5-1 to TRBJ2-2; maybe TRBD1 (6 bases). Germline V gene data show CDR1 as SGHRS and CDR2 as YFSETQ. V dropped 0 bases and J dropped 0 bases, with 9 bases sitting between them. This CDR3 region has 16 residues. The CDR3 coding sequence is TGCGCCAGCAGCTTGGGGACAGCCGCGAACACCGGGGAGCTGTTTTTT. As protein: CASSLGTAANTGELFF.

CDR3 in DNA: TGCGCCAGCAGCTTGGTCCTAGCGGACTACAATGAGCAGTTCTTC. It translates to CASSLVLADYNEQFF. The chain carries TRBV5-1 and TRBJ2-1; 7 bases match TRBD2. V dropped 0 bases and J dropped 3; count of bases not matched to a gene: 3. CDR3 length: 15 residues. Germline-derived CDR1 and CDR2 are SGHRS and YFSETQ. The full variable domain, completed using reference TRBV5-1 and TRBJ2-1, is KAGVTQTPRYLIKTRGQQVTLSCSPISGHRSVSWYQQTPGQGLQFLFEYFSETQRNKGNFPGRFSGRQFSNSRSEMNVSTLELGDSALYLCASSLVLADYNEQFFGPGTRLTVL.

The chain combines TRBV4-1 with TRBJ2-7; TRBD1 aligns across 7 bases. With V trimmed by 0 bases and J by 7 bases, 12 bases remained unmatched. The V gene's germline CDR1 is MGHRA and CDR2 YSYEKL. The length of the CDR3 is 16 residues. The CDR3 loop reads CASSQDPVAGGREQYF. DNA of the CDR3: TGCGCCAGCAGCCAAGACCCCGTGGCAGGGGGAAGAGAGCAGTACTTC.

This clonotype was seen only a few times. This chain connects TRBV19 to TRBJ1-1, with unresolved D. Per germline, CDR1 LNHDA and CDR2 SQIVND (reference sequence). The CDR3 runs 15 residues. V shed 3 bases and J shed 0 bases, with 11 bases lying between them. The CDR3 nucleotides read TGTGCCAGTAGTATCAGTCATGAGATGAACACTGAAGCTTTCTTT. It encodes CASSISHEMNTEAFF.

The rearrangement links TRBV20-1 to TRBJ2-3; D possibly uses TRBD1 or TRBD2 (6 bases each). V dropped 1 base and J dropped 1 base, with 18 bases sitting between them. From germline, CDR1 is DFQATT and CDR2 SNEGSKA (reference sequence). The CDR3 totals 17 residues. The CDR3, as DNA: TGCAGTGCTAGAGTCATAAGGGGGGACATACGCACAGATACGCAGTATTTT. The encoded protein is CSARVIRGDIRTDTQYF.

V and J are TRBV29-1 and TRBJ1-1; D possibly corresponds to TRBD1 (5 bases). The ends were cut back, 5 bases at V and 3 bases at J, with 19 bases in the middle. Germline CDR1 reads SQVTM; CDR2 reads ANQGSEA. The CDR3 sequence is 15 residues long. This CDR3 is CSVLGEGGVDTEAFF. For the CDR3, the DNA is TGCAGCGTTCTGGGGGAAGGAGGGGTGGACACTGAAGCTTTCTTT.

This chain uses TRBV12-3 or TRBV12-4 with TRBJ1-1; D is unresolved. This CDR3 has 13 amino acids. The V end lost 8 bases, the J end lost 5 bases, and 15 bases lay between the germline ends. This CDR3 reads CASVREGGTEAFF. The CDR3 DNA reads TGTGCCAGCGTTAGAGAAGGCGGAACTGAAGCTTTCTTT.

This clonotype occurred a few times. The chain combines TRBV4-1 with TRBJ1-2; 12 bases match TRBD1. The V gene end was trimmed by 3 bases and the J gene end by 3 bases; junction bases not matched to a gene: 14. Germline lookup yields CDR1 MGHRA and CDR2 YSYEKL. The CDR3 covers 19 residues. The CDR3 sequence: CASSHLPGTGGVWDYGYTF. CDR3 sequence (DNA): TGCGCCAGCAGCCATCTGCCGGGGACAGGGGGCGTGTGGGACTATGGCTACACCTTC.

This clonotype was picked up a small number of times. The chain couples TRBV6-5 to TRBJ2-6; D remains ambiguous. CDR1 and CDR2 (germline): MNHEY, SVGAGI. The length of the CDR3 is 15 residues. The ends were cut back, 5 bases at V and 4 bases at J, with 12 bases in the middle. Here the CDR3 reads CASSPSGGGANVLTF. CDR3 DNA: TGTGCCAGCAGTCCTTCGGGTGGAGGGGCCAACGTCCTGACTTTC.